This T cell receptor (beta chain) was captured by sequencing in a study of CD8 T cells in Susac syndrome. Study-wide context: The sequenced Susac syndrome patients included about six who had clinically active disease and under 10 who were in remission.

Reverse transcription of roughly 0.5 to 1 ug RNA was performed with random hexamers. Amplification of TCR beta CDR3 was carried out by immunoSEQ multiplex PCR, which covered 54 Vbeta and 13 Jbeta segments. MiXCR, run by TCRdb on the immunoSEQ multiplex PCR reads, gives a single entry per CDR3 protein. In the table there are around 170,000 distinct CDR3 sequences, approximately 95% of which are singletons. The sample comprised CD8+ T cells from PBMCs. This TCR came from a human donor with Susac syndrome.

CDR3 nucleotide sequence: TGTGCCAGCAGTCAATATGAAAAGGGTTACAATGAGCAGTTCTTC. Protein sequence: CASSQYEKGYNEQFF. This rearrangement joins TRBV12-3 or TRBV12-4 to TRBJ2-1; unclear D gene. The CDR3 totals 15 residues. Trimming shortened V by 5 bases and J by 4 bases, and 15 bases separated the two germline ends.